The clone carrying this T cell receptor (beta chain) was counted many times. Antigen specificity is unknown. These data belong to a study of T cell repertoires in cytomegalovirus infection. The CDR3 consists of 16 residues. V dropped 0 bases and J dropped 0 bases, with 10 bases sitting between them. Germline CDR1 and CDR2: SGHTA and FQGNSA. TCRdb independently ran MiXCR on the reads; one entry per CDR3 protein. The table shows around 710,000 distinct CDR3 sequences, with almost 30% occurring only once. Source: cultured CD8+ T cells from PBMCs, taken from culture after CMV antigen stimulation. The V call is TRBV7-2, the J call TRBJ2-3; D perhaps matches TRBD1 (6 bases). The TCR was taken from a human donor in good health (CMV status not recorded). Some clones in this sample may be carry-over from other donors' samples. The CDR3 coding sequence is TGTGCCAGCAGCTTAGCCTCAGGGGCCAGCACAGATACGCAGTATTTT. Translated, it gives CASSLASGASTDTQYF.